The text below deals with one TCR beta chain. The antigen is unknown. This record comes from a study of early T cells in non-severe SARS-CoV-2 infection. Attached unique molecular identifiers marked individual cDNA molecules. TCRdb called the 5' RACE reads again in MiXCR, with one record for every CDR3 protein. The repertoire has tens of thousands of distinct CDR3 sequences, less than 15% of them found once; the top ten carry 4% to 5%. Per the germline V gene, CDR1 is MNHNY and CDR2 is SVGAGI (reference sequence). The V and J ends lost 8 bases and 4 bases respectively, with 15 bases between them. The CDR3 totals 13 residues. Study conclusions and caveats: Anti-spike CD8 responses were favored in VDJdb matching, and private and CD4 specificities were missed.

The V gene is TRBV6-6, the J gene TRBJ2-7, with unresolved D. Input material: whole blood. This clonotype originated in an adult who was a healthcare worker with PCR-confirmed SARS-CoV-2 infection or an uninfected control (not recorded which). The CDR3 nucleotides read TGTGCCAGCGGGTCGAGGTCAGTTTACGAGCAGTACTTC. This gives the protein CASGSRSVYEQYF.